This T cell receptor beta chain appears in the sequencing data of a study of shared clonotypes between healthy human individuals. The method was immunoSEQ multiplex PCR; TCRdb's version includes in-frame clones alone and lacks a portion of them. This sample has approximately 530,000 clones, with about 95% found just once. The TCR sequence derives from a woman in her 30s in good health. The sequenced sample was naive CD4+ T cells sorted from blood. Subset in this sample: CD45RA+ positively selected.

In nucleotides, the CDR3 is TGTGCCAGCAGCTTGGGGGTATTTCCGGAACTAGCCAAAAACATTCAGTACTTC. Its protein is CASSLGVFPELAKNIQYF. The rearrangement joins TRBV5-4 to TRBJ2-4; D unclear. Germline CDR1 is SGHNT and CDR2 is YYREEE (reference sequence). Trimming pared 0 bases from V and 0 bases from J, leaving 16 bases between. This CDR3 has 18 residues. Full variable domain (rest looked up from reference TRBV5-4 and TRBJ2-4): ETGVTQSPTHLIKTRGQQVTLRCSSQSGHNTVSWYQQALGQGPQFIFQYYREEENGRGNFPPRFSGLQFPNYSSELNVNALELDDSALYLCASSLGVFPELAKNIQYFGAGTRLSVL.